A single sample gave rise to the 23 T cell receptor beta chains below, sequenced in a study of OX40 agonist ivuxolimab in advanced cancers. Some clones are missing from TCRdb's copy, which holds only in-frame ones; the method was immunoSEQ multiplex PCR. The profile shows roughly 67,000 clones, approximately 92% of them singletons. The sample was CD4+ or CD8+ T cells sorted from blood, taken in a trial of the OX40 agonist ivuxolimab. The receptor set was obtained from an adult with an advanced solid tumor such as melanoma, head and neck, liver or kidney cancer.

The chain recombines TRBV5-6 with TRBJ2-2, with D tentatively TRBD1 (5 bases). From germline, CDR1 is SGHDT and CDR2 YYEEEE. The CDR3 is 15 amino acids. Deletions cut 7 bases from V and 2 bases from J, with 15 bases between. CDR3 nucleotide sequence: TGTGCCAGCCTGGGGCAGGGCCTAAACACCGGGGAGCTGTTTTTT. The encoded protein is CASLGQGLNTGELFF.

This clone has a handful of counts. The CDR3 protein is CASSVGSGPSYEQYF. In DNA, the CDR3 is TGTGCCAGCAGCGTAGGTAGCGGACCATCCTACGAGCAGTACTTC. The rearrangement uses TRBV9 and TRBJ2-7, with a tentative D call TRBD2 (6 bases). The germline V gene has CDR1 SGDLS and CDR2 YYNGEE. V dropped 0 bases and J dropped 1 base, with 11 bases sitting between them. The CDR3 loop spans 15 amino acids.

V usage is TRBV7-9 and J usage is TRBJ1-2; TRBD1 might be the D (6 bases). V was trimmed by 1 base and J by 0 bases, leaving 9 bases between them. The CDR3 covers 15 residues. Germline V lookup: CDR1 SEHNR, CDR2 FQNEAQ (reference sequence). CDR3: CASSLVQGPNYGYTF. The CDR3 DNA reads as TGTGCCAGCAGCTTAGTCCAGGGGCCTAACTATGGCTACACCTTC. The whole variable domain, filled in from reference TRBV7-9 and TRBJ1-2, reads DTGVSQNPRHKITKRGQNVTFRCDPISEHNRLYWYRQTLGQGPEFLTYFQNEAQLEKSRLLSDRFSAERPKGSFSTLEIQRTEQGDSAMYLCASSLVQGPNYGYTFGSGTRLTVV.

V and J are TRBV4-1 and TRBJ2-7, with 8 bases matching TRBD2. Per germline, CDR1 MGHRA and CDR2 YSYEKL. The CDR3 totals 17 residues. Unmatched junction bases numbered 15, after V lost 4 bases and J lost 4 bases. CDR3 nucleotide sequence: TGCGCCAGCAGCCCCCTCGGGGCGGGGGGCTCAATTTACGAGCAGTACTTC. Translated, it gives CASSPLGAGGSIYEQYF.

The rearrangement uses TRBV2 and TRBJ2-3; 10 bases are shared with TRBD2. Germline CDR1 is SNHLY and CDR2 is FYNNEI. The CDR3 runs 16 residues. The trim removed 3 bases at V and 2 bases at J, leaving 5 bases unmatched. The CDR3 loop is CASSDPTSGATDTQYF. The CDR3 DNA reads TGTGCCAGCAGTGACCCCACTAGCGGGGCCACAGATACGCAGTATTTT.

J is TRBJ1-2 and V is TRBV6-6; the match to TRBD1 covers 7 bases. J was trimmed by 0 bases and V by 10 bases; bases with no gene match: 5. Germline V lookup: CDR1 MNHNY, CDR2 SVGAGI (reference sequence). The CDR3 has 13 residues. Here the CDR3 DNA reads TGTGCCACCGGGACAGTCTCTAACTATGGCTACACCTTC. Protein: CATGTVSNYGYTF.

The rearrangement uses TRBV6-4 and TRBJ2-2; no clear D gene. This CDR3 has 13 amino acids. Trimming cost V 4 bases and J 4 bases, with 7 bases left between them. CDR1 is MRHNA, CDR2 SNTAGT, per germline. As DNA, the CDR3 is TGTGCCAGCAGTGTTCGGAGCACCGGGGAGCTGTTTTTT. This encodes CASSVRSTGELFF.

This clone was counted once. This chain uses TRBV5-6 with TRBJ1-3; D is perhaps TRBD1 (5 bases). Looked up from germline, CDR1 is SGHDT and CDR2 is YYEEEE. CDR3 length: 14 amino acids. Trimming shortened V by 1 base and J by 7 bases, and 12 bases separated the two germline ends. CDR3 sequence (DNA): TGTGCCAGCAGCTTGCTACAGGTTCGGAACACCATATATTTT. The encoded protein is CASSLLQVRNTIYF.

The chain combines TRBV7-3 with TRBJ2-3; TRBD2 aligns across 13 bases. Germline CDR1 and CDR2: SGHTA and FQGTGA. The CDR3 is made up of 16 amino acids. Trimming took 3 bases from V and 0 from J; bases not matched to a gene: 0. The CDR3 loop is CASSLGLAGSTDTQYF. CDR3 coding DNA: TGTGCCAGCAGCTTGGGACTAGCGGGGAGCACAGATACGCAGTATTTT.

The chain links TRBV18 to TRBJ1-1; TRBD1 agrees at 10 bases. V lost 4 bases and J lost 1; bases outside the gene matches: 3. Per the germline V gene, CDR1 is KGHSH and CDR2 is LQKENI. CDR3 length: 15 residues. In nucleotides, the CDR3 is TGTGCCAGCTCACTGGGACAGGGGCCGAACACTGAAGCTTTCTTT. Protein sequence: CASSLGQGPNTEAFF. Full variable domain (outside the CDR3, taken from reference TRBV18 and TRBJ1-1): NAGVMQNPRHLVRRRGQEARLRCSPMKGHSHVYWYRQLPEEGLKFMVYLQKENIIDESGMPKERFSAEFPKEGPSILRIQQVVRGDSAAYFCASSLGQGPNTEAFFGQGTRLTVV.

This clone was detected a few times. The CDR3 loop reads CASSLTGTGNYGYTF. The CDR3 region has the DNA TGTGCCAGCAGCCTTACCGGGACAGGGAACTATGGCTACACCTTC. The V and J genes are TRBV9 and TRBJ1-2; 9 bases are a match to TRBD1. Germline lookup yields CDR1 SGDLS and CDR2 YYNGEE. The CDR3 length is 15 residues. V lost 4 bases, J lost 2 bases, and 6 bases stayed unmatched.

J is TRBJ2-3 and V is TRBV10-3; D possibly corresponds to TRBD2 (6 bases). The V end was cut by 3 bases, the J end by 4 bases, with 20 bases between. The CDR3 sequence is 17 residues long. Per germline, CDR1 ENHRY and CDR2 SYGVKD. CDR3 nucleotide sequence: TGTGCCATCAGTGACCTATTCCTAGGATCTAGCGCAGATACGCAGTATTTT. This gives the protein CAISDLFLGSSADTQYF.

For the CDR3, the DNA is TGCAGCGTTGTTGAAGGGATGGCCTACGAGCAGTACTTC. Protein: CSVVEGMAYEQYF. The genes are TRBV29-1 and TRBJ2-7; D gene unclear. CDR3 length equals 13 residues. Germline-derived CDR1 and CDR2 are SQVTM and ANQGSEA. The ends were cut back, 4 bases at V and 2 bases at J, with 12 bases in the middle.

This chain joins TRBV9 and TRBJ2-2; 9 bases line up with TRBD2. Per the germline V gene, CDR1 is SGDLS and CDR2 is YYNGEE. Trimming cost V 4 bases and J 6 bases; bases outside gene matches: 10. The length of the CDR3 is 16 residues. In nucleotides, the CDR3 is TGTGCCAGCAGCACCCCCGGGACTAGCAAGGCCGGGGAGCTGTTTTTT. This encodes CASSTPGTSKAGELFF.

V is TRBV5-1 and J is TRBJ2-7; 14 bases agree with TRBD2. V lost 3 bases, J lost 5 bases, and 1 base stayed unmatched. Germline CDR1 is SGHRS and CDR2 is YFSETQ. This CDR3 region has 14 residues. CDR3 sequence (DNA): TGCGCCAGCAGCTCGGGACTAGCGGGGGACGAGCAGTACTTC. Its translation is CASSSGLAGDEQYF. Supplemented by reference TRBV5-1 and TRBJ2-7, the full variable domain reads KAGVTQTPRYLIKTRGQQVTLSCSPISGHRSVSWYQQTPGQGLQFLFEYFSETQRNKGNFPGRFSGRQFSNSRSEMNVSTLELGDSALYLCASSSGLAGDEQYFGPGTRLTVT.

The genes are TRBV4-3 and TRBJ2-2; 11 bases are a match to TRBD2. The V gene end was trimmed by 0 bases and the J gene end by 1 base; junction bases not matched to a gene: 1. The CDR3 is 17 residues long. Germline lookup yields CDR1 LGHNA and CDR2 YSLEER. The CDR3 protein is CASSQDGLAGNTGELFF. The CDR3 region has the DNA TGCGCCAGCAGCCAAGACGGACTAGCGGGGAACACCGGGGAGCTGTTTTTT.

The V call is TRBV15, the J call TRBJ1-1; D not resolved. Trimming pared 3 bases from V and 7 bases from J, leaving 9 bases between. The V gene's germline CDR1 is LNHNV and CDR2 YYDKDF (reference sequence). This CDR3 contains 12 residues. CDR3 sequence reads: CATSRGTSEAFF. The CDR3 coding sequence is TGTGCCACCAGCAGGGGAACTAGTGAAGCTTTCTTT.

The V call is TRBV9, the J call TRBJ2-1; D is possibly TRBD1 (6 bases). This CDR3 region has 15 residues. Germline V gives CDR1 SGDLS, CDR2 YYNGEE. The V gene lost 3 bases and the J gene lost 2 bases, with 12 bases spanning the gap. As DNA, the CDR3 is TGTGCCAGCAGCGGGCAGGGGAAAACCTACAATGAGCAGTTCTTC. It specifies CASSGQGKTYNEQFF.

The chain combines TRBV5-1 with TRBJ1-1; no definite D call. V gave up 2 bases and J gave up 6 bases, with 11 bases separating them. The CDR3 spans 13 residues. The V gene's germline CDR1 is SGHRS and CDR2 YFSETQ. The CDR3: CASSFNLGAEAFF. CDR3 nucleotide sequence: TGCGCCAGCAGCTTCAACCTCGGGGCTGAAGCTTTCTTT.

The DNA for the CDR3 is TGTGCCAGCAGCAACCCTATCCCATATACGCAGTATTTT. This sequence encodes CASSNPIPYTQYF. V and J are TRBV21-1 and TRBJ2-3; the table's D call of TRBD2 was not tested on the DNA. TRBV21-1 is listed as a pseudogene. The CDR3 spans 13 residues.

The chain is built from TRBV15 and TRBJ1-1, with a possible D match to TRBD1 (5 bases). V was cut by 1 base and J by 4 bases, with 13 bases left in between. Germline values: CDR1 LNHNV, CDR2 YYDKDF (reference sequence). CDR3 length: 15 amino acids. The CDR3 region is CATSRVRAGRTEAFF. The CDR3, as DNA: TGTGCCACCAGCAGAGTTAGGGCAGGGCGCACTGAAGCTTTCTTT.

The gene calls are TRBV10-3 and TRBJ2-5; possibly TRBD1 for D (6 bases). Germline CDR1 and CDR2: ENHRY and SYGVKD. Trimming pared 2 bases from V and 2 bases from J, leaving 9 bases between. There are 14 residues in the CDR3. CDR3 residues: CAISELGQQETQYF. The CDR3, as DNA: TGTGCCATCAGTGAGCTTGGACAGCAAGAGACCCAGTACTTC.

V usage is TRBV10-3 and J usage is TRBJ2-3; the match to TRBD2 covers 7 bases. The CDR3 totals 13 residues. V was pared by 6 bases and J by 2 bases, with 2 bases of the junction left unmatched. The germline CDR1 and CDR2 sequences are ENHRY and SYGVKD. CDR3 nucleotide sequence: TGTGCCATCAGGGGACTATACACAGATACGCAGTATTTT. Amino acids: CAIRGLYTDTQYF.